These 5 T cell receptor beta chains came from one sample sequenced in a study of a mutant IDH1 vaccine in newly diagnosed glioma. These receptors' targets are unknown. The time point is: week 11, during vaccination. In every dose of vaccine, 300 ug of mutant IDH1 20-mer peptide was given alongside topical imiquimod. Produced via immunoSEQ multiplex PCR; TCRdb's table is partial and in-frame only. The table records fewer than 150,000 clones, around 90% of them present only once. Sequenced material: PBMCs, taken from a glioma patient whose treatment included an IDH1 peptide vaccine. The receptors shown here come from a woman between 45 and 60 years old with glioma.

This clone came up once. The chain recombines TRBV19 with TRBJ2-4; D possibly matches TRBD1 or TRBD2 (5 bases each). The CDR3 runs to 17 residues. Germline lookup yields CDR1 LNHDA and CDR2 SQIVND (reference sequence). V lost 4 bases, J lost 3 bases, and 19 bases lay in between. The CDR3 loop is CASSTDGAGRGKNIQYF. CDR3 coding DNA: TGTGCCAGTAGTACCGACGGGGCAGGAAGGGGCAAAAACATTCAGTACTTC.

The chain recombines TRBV7-3 with TRBJ2-2, with D possibly matching TRBD1 (8 bases). Trimming took 0 bases from V and 5 from J, leaving 19 bases between them. There are 18 residues in the CDR3. Germline loops: CDR1 SGHTA, CDR2 FQGTGA. For the CDR3, the DNA is TGTGCCAGCAGCTTAACCAGGGGGCTAGCGGACAGGACCGGGGAGCTGTTTTTT. Translation gives CASSLTRGLADRTGELFF.

V usage is TRBV9 and J usage is TRBJ2-7, with TRBD1 matching 8 bases. CDR3 size: 13 residues. Germline loops: CDR1 SGDLS, CDR2 YYNGEE. The trim removed 3 bases at V and 2 bases at J, leaving 1 base unmatched. The CDR3 sequence is CASSADRAYEQYF. For the CDR3, the DNA is TGTGCCAGCAGCGCGGACAGGGCCTACGAGCAGTACTTC.

CDR3 nucleotide sequence: TGTGCCAGCAGAACCGGGACATCCTACAATGAGCAGTTCTTC. Protein sequence: CASRTGTSYNEQFF. The chain has TRBV11-2 and TRBJ2-1; D is possibly TRBD1 (6 bases). Germline V gives CDR1 SGHAT, CDR2 FQNNGV. CDR3 size: 14 residues. V lost 6 bases to trimming and J lost 1 base, with 10 bases between them.

The chain recombines TRBV7-9 with TRBJ1-1; TRBD1 matches at 7 bases. The ends lost 6 bases at V and 5 bases at J; junction bases unmatched: 6. The CDR3 has 13 residues. Germline CDR1 reads SEHNR; CDR2 reads FQNEAQ (reference sequence). The DNA of the CDR3 is TGTGCCAGCAGTAATACAGGGGATACTGAAGCTTTCTTT. Encoded protein: CASSNTGDTEAFF.